The rows below give T cell receptor beta chains drawn from one sample of a study of early T cells in non-severe SARS-CoV-2 infection. TCRdb reprocessed the 5' RACE reads via MiXCR and lists one record per CDR3 protein. Seen here are around 82,000 distinct CDR3 sequences, roughly 10% observed once, and the top ten hold 4.7%. What was sequenced was whole blood. All receptors come from an adult who was a healthcare worker with PCR-confirmed SARS-CoV-2 infection or an uninfected control (not recorded which). CDR3s include the opening cysteine and the closing phenylalanine or tryptophan. Clone size is stated in some rows and not others, as once, few, many or a class when expanded.

TRBV9	TRBJ2-1	NA	CASTPQGASAYNEQFF
TRBV29-1	TRBJ2-5	many	CSVTTGGRGETQYF
TRBV29-1	TRBJ2-3	NA	CSADKLLNTDTQYF
TRBV10-3	TRBJ2-3	NA	CAIKSAGEGTDTQYF
TRBV19	TRBJ2-3	few	CASSIAAAEGDTQYF
TRBV5-1	TRBJ2-7	many	CASSPAGTDSYEQYF
TRBV11-2	TRBJ1-1	many	CASSRQGYTEAFF
TRBV4-1	TRBJ2-2	few	CASSQTLGAGELFF
TRBV24-1	TRBJ2-1	NA	CATSDPPGEQFF
TRBV5-6	TRBJ1-2	many	CASSLGRLYGYTF
TRBV2	TRBJ1-1	NA	CASRGYTEAFF
TRBV9	TRBJ2-5	few	CASKGVGETQYF
TRBV25-1	TRBJ2-5	NA	CASSWGEGTQYF
TRBV11-1	TRBJ2-7	NA	CASSFLSRLGTETYEQYF
TRBV15	TRBJ1-2	many	CATSSARTGGYGYTF
TRBV7-8	TRBJ2-3	few	CASSPLRGTDTQYF
TRBV10-3	TRBJ1-5	few	CAISHEGGGNQPQHF
TRBV6-5	TRBJ2-6	NA	CASSYSLAGLTGANVLTF
TRBV25-1	TRBJ2-5	few	CASSESGTGARETQYF
TRBV5-5	TRBJ2-1	NA	CASSLPRASYNEQFF
TRBV2	TRBJ2-3	many	CASRGAALSTDTQYF
TRBV28	TRBJ1-1	many	CASSSPASGNTEAFF
TRBV20-1	TRBJ2-7	many	CSARALAGGSYEQYF
TRBV6-5	TRBJ2-2	many	CASKRVNTGELFF
TRBV11-2	TRBJ2-7	NA	CASSIRDAGPYEQYF
TRBV7-8	TRBJ2-1	many	CASSLNAPRYNEQFF
TRBV19	TRBJ2-3	many	CASSKQLATDTQYF
TRBV7-8	TRBJ2-5	few	CASSLAVSSGGEETQYF
TRBV7-9	TRBJ2-7	many	CASSPGTSDYEQYF
TRBV11-2	TRBJ2-4	NA	CASSRLWRGGTPEF
TRBV11-2	TRBJ2-7	many	CASSPTQGAMYEQYF
TRBV5-1	TRBJ2-7	NA	CASSLPTGSSYEQYF
TRBV9	TRBJ1-1	NA	CASSVPGAEAFF
TRBV11-3	TRBJ2-6	many	CASSSGGNGANVLTF
TRBV5-1	TRBJ2-3	many	CASSLGGLRTDTQYF
TRBV7-6	TRBJ2-5	NA	CASTPEVGDQETQYF
TRBV13	TRBJ2-3	few	CASGSGGPGFTQYF
TRBV5-1	TRBJ1-1	NA	CASGTGPTEAFF
TRBV5-1	TRBJ2-3	NA	CASIPGQDTDTQYF
TRBV7-8	TRBJ2-7	few	CASSPLQGPYEQYF
TRBV4-3	TRBJ2-7	many	CASSQDRGAAYEQYF
TRBV19	TRBJ2-7	few	CASSMLAGGPLESYEQYF